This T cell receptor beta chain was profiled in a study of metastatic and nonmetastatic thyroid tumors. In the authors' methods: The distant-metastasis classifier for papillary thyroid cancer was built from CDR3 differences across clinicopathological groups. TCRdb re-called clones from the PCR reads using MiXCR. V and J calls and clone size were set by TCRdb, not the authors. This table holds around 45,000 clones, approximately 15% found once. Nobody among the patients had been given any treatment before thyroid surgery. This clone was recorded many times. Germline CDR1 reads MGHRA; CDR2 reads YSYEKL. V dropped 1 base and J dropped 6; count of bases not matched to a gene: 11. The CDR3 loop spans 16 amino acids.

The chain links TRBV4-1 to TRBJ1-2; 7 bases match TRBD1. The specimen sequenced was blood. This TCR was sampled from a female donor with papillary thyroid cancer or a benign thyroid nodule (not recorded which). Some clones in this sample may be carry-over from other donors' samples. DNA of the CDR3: TGCGCCAGCAGCCAAGCACTCGACAGGGACCAAAATGGCTACACCTTC. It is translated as CASSQALDRDQNGYTF.